The rows below give T cell receptor beta chains drawn from one sample of a study of early T cells in non-severe SARS-CoV-2 infection. From the 5' RACE reads, TCRdb called clonotypes with MiXCR, one entry per CDR3 protein. The sample shows some 35,000 distinct CDR3 sequences, 6.8% of them seen only once. The specimen comprised whole blood, sampled at baseline. The receptors derive from an adult who was a healthcare worker with PCR-confirmed SARS-CoV-2 infection or an uninfected control (not recorded which). Both conserved end residues are part of each CDR3. A D gene is named only where the DNA matches it firmly. Rows give clone size only sometimes, using once, few, many, or a class for an expanded clone.

>-|many|TRBV6-1
CASSEGRARVYDTQYF
>TRBD2|-|TRBV20-1
CSPMGSSTSGRADTQYF
>-|-|TRBV7-9
CASSLKGMVNTEAFF
>TRBD1|few|TRBV28
CASSSLRDRTYEQYF
>-|-|TRBV5-1
CASSLYGDYNEQFF
>-|many|TRBV7-9
CASSLEEGNIQYF
>-|few|TRBV3-1
CASSLREGTEAFF
>-|many|TRBV30
CAWSAFTGRNSPLHF
>-|many|TRBV30
CAWTPPRVWNTEAFF
>-|-|TRBV20-1
CSAIDQGRYTEAFF
>-|many|TRBV7-2
CASSLEVGGNQPQHF
>-|-|TRBV5-1
CASSNGRTEAFF
>TRBD2|many|TRBV6-5
CASKRSGTYNEQFF
>-|-|TRBV5-6
CASKAQGATDTQYF
>TRBD2|few|TRBV20-1
CSAKPLAGAYNEQFF
>-|many|TRBV7-3
CASSSDPQDTYEQYF
>TRBD2|many|TRBV28
CASSRIAGETGELFF
>-|many|TRBV29-1
CSVRLDNEQFF
>-|-|TRBV2
CASRKSTDTQYF
>-|many|TRBV11-2
CASSLSGVQFF
>-|-|TRBV12-3/TRBV12-4
CASSLTAGNTIYF
>-|few|TRBV4-1
CASSQDPGLSYNEQFF
>TRBD1|medium-sized|TRBV12-3/TRBV12-4
CASSLGAGGANTGELFF
>-|many|TRBV7-2
CASSFPTGQETQYF
>TRBD2|-|TRBV12-3/TRBV12-4
CASSFGPTSGRVLTYEQYF
>-|-|TRBV11-2
CASSLVAGRETQYF
>-|-|TRBV7-9
CASSSKGPGLSTYEQYF
>TRBD2|many|TRBV20-1
CSARRELKETQYF
>TRBD2|many|TRBV2
CASRTTSGRASEQYF
>-|few|TRBV7-2
CASSLGLGAIVGTGELFF
>-|many|TRBV11-2
CASSLTGATAVTYEQYF
>-|-|TRBV7-3
CASSLPNTGELFF
>TRBD1|-|TRBV10-3
CAISTGSGTEALF
>TRBD1|-|TRBV28
CASSLSYRGSGANVLTF
>-|many|TRBV12-3/TRBV12-4
CASSLSETQYF
>TRBD2|few|TRBV6-1
CASRGGLATQYF
>TRBD1|many|TRBV7-9
CASSVQGPSTEAFF
>-|few|TRBV28
CASSFRGAYEQYF
>TRBD2|many|TRBV18
CASSPGTSGRGVAYEQYF
>-|many|TRBV24-1
CATSEPGSSQPQHF
>-|many|TRBV11-2
CASSLDRGTDTQYF
>-|many|TRBV28
CASTRGRGDYEQYF
>-|few|TRBV12-3/TRBV12-4
CASSSGQPNSETQYF
>-|-|TRBV9
CASSGRTGPGANVLTF
>TRBD1|many|TRBV2
CASSEEGGRRNTEAFF